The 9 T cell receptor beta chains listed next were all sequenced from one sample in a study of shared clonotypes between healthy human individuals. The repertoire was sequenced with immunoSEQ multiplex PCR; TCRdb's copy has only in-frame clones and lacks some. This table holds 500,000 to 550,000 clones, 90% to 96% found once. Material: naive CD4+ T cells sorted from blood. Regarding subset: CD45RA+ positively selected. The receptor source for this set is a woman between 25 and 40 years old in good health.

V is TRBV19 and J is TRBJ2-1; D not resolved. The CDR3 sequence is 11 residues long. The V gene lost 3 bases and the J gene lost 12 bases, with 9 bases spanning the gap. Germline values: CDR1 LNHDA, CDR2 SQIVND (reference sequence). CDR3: CASSIKRVQFF. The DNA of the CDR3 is TGTGCCAGTAGTATCAAAAGGGTGCAGTTCTTC.

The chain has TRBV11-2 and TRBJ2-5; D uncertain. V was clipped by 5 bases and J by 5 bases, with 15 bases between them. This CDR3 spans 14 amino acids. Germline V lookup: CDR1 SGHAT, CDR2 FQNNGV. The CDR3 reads CASSTSLGQETQYF. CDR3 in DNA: TGTGCCAGCAGCACCTCTCTAGGGCAGGAGACCCAGTACTTC.

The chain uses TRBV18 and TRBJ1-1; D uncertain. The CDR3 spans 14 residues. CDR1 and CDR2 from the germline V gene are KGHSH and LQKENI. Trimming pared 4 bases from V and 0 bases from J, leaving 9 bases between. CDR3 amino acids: CASSLSAMNTEAFF. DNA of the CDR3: TGTGCCAGCTCACTCTCGGCCATGAACACTGAAGCTTTCTTT.

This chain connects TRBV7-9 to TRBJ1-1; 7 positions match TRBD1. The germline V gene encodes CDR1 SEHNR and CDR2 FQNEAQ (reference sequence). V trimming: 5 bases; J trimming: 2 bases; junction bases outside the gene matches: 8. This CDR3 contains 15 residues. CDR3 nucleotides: TGTGCCAGCAGCATTCGGGACAGCGATAACACTGAAGCTTTCTTT. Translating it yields CASSIRDSDNTEAFF.

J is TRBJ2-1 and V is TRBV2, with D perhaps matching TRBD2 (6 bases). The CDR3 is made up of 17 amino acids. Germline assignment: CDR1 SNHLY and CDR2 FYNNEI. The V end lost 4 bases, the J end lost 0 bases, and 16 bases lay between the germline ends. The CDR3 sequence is CASSAYPGLFSYNEQFF. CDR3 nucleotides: TGTGCCAGCAGTGCCTATCCGGGACTTTTCTCCTACAATGAGCAGTTCTTC.

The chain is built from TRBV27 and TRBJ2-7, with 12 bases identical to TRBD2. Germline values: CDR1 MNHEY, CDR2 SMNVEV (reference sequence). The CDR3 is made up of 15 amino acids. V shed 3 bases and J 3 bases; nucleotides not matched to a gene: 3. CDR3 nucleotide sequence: TGTGCCAGCAGTTTCTCGACTAGCGGGAGCTACGAGCAGTACTTC. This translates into CASSFSTSGSYEQYF.

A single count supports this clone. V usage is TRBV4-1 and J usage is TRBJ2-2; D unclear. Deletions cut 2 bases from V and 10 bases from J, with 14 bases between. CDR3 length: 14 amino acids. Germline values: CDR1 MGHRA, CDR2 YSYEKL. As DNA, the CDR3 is TGCGCCAGCAGCCAACCAAGACGGAAATCGGAGCTGTTTTTT. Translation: CASSQPRRKSELFF.

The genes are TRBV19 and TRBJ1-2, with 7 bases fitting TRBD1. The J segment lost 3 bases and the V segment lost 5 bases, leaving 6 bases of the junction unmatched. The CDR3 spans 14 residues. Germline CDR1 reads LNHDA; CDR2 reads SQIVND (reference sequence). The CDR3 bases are TGTGCCAGTAGTGATGGACAGGAGGACTATGGCTACACCTTC. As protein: CASSDGQEDYGYTF.

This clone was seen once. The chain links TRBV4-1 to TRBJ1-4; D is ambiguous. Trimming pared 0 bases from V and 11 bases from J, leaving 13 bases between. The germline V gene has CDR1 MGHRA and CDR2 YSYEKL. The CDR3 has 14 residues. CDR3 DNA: TGCGCCAGCAGCCAAGAAGACCGGTCGGGGAAACTGTTTTTT. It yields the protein CASSQEDRSGKLFF.